These 25 T cell receptor beta chains originate from one sample sequenced in a study of early T cells in non-severe SARS-CoV-2 infection. TCRdb reprocessed the 5' RACE reads via MiXCR and lists one record per CDR3 protein. There are about 66,000 distinct CDR3 sequences in the sample; roughly 18% occur only once, and about 8.2% lies in the top ten. The sample consisted of whole blood, taken at baseline. These receptors were taken from an adult who was a healthcare worker with PCR-confirmed SARS-CoV-2 infection or an uninfected control (not recorded which).

This clonotype was detected only a few times. V usage is TRBV29-1 and J usage is TRBJ1-1; maybe TRBD1 (6 bases). CDR1 and CDR2 (germline): SQVTM, ANQGSEA. The germline V and J ends were trimmed by 7 bases and 1 base, with 16 bases remaining between them. The length of the CDR3 is 14 residues. CDR3 DNA: TGCAGCGCTGTAGGGGGAGCCTGGAACACTGAAGCTTTCTTT. This codes for CSAVGGAWNTEAFF.

This clonotype was observed a few times. The V gene is TRBV28, the J gene TRBJ2-3, with no clear D. V was trimmed by 2 bases and J by 2 bases, leaving 5 bases between them. CDR3 length: 13 amino acids. Germline V gene data show CDR1 as MDHEN and CDR2 as SYDVKM. For the CDR3, the DNA is TGTGCCAGCAGTTTACCCCTCACAGATACGCAGTATTTT. Amino acids: CASSLPLTDTQYF.

This clonotype appeared a few times. J is TRBJ2-7 and V is TRBV6-2 or TRBV6-3; possible D gene TRBD2, 6 bases. Deletions cut 2 bases from V and 6 bases from J, with 8 bases between. Germline CDR1 MNHEY, CDR2 SVGEGT. The CDR3 covers 12 residues. This chain's CDR3 is CASSYGAGEQYF. CDR3 sequence (DNA): TGTGCCAGCAGTTACGGAGCGGGCGAGCAGTACTTC.

This clonotype was observed a handful of times. The rearrangement uses TRBV28 and TRBJ2-7; 10 nucleotides agree with TRBD1. V trimming: 5 bases; J trimming: 6 bases; junction bases outside the gene matches: 4. Per germline, CDR1 MDHEN and CDR2 SYDVKM. This CDR3 spans 13 amino acids. CDR3 residues: CASSLRTGGEQYF. CDR3 DNA sequence: TGTGCCAGCAGTCTACGGACAGGGGGCGAGCAGTACTTC.

This clonotype has a handful of counts. CDR3 DNA sequence: TGTGCCAGCAGTCCCCTGGGAGGGCTAAACTATGGCTACACCTTC. Its translation is CASSPLGGLNYGYTF. The J gene is TRBJ1-2, the V gene TRBV28; D is uncertain. The CDR3 length is 15 residues. In germline, CDR1 is MDHEN, CDR2 SYDVKM. The V end was cut by 5 bases, the J end by 2 bases, with 15 bases between.

In this sample, this clonotype turned up a few times. This sequence joins TRBV7-8 and TRBJ2-6; 7 positions agree with TRBD2. The CDR3 is made up of 17 amino acids. The germline V gene has CDR1 SGHVS and CDR2 FQNEAQ. V shed 1 base and J 4 bases; nucleotides not matched to a gene: 7. CDR3 region: CASSLVEAGTGANVLTF. In DNA form, the CDR3 reads TGTGCCAGCAGCTTAGTGGAAGCGGGGACCGGGGCCAACGTCCTGACTTTC.

This clonotype turned up a few times. The chain couples TRBV12-3 or TRBV12-4 to TRBJ2-4; D not resolved. CDR3 length: 16 amino acids. V lost 2 bases and J 1 base, leaving 12 bases between the germline ends. CDR3: CASSLREQHAKNIQYF. The CDR3 region has the DNA TGTGCCAGCAGTTTAAGAGAGCAACACGCCAAAAACATTCAGTACTTC.

This clonotype has more than one count but fewer than ten. The rearrangement uses TRBV16 and TRBJ1-5; D unclear. Per germline, CDR1 KGHSY and CDR2 FQNENV. The CDR3 runs 14 residues. The V end was cut by 4 bases, the J end by 6 bases, with 13 bases between. The CDR3 reads CASSPAVGIQPQHF. The CDR3 DNA reads as TGTGCCAGCAGCCCCGCGGTCGGGATTCAGCCCCAGCATTTT.

This rearrangement joins TRBV5-1 to TRBJ2-2; tentative D call: TRBD2 (5 bases). V dropped 4 bases and J dropped 6 bases, with 16 bases sitting between them. Germline V gene lookup returns CDR1 SGHRS and CDR2 YFSETQ. This CDR3 comprises 15 residues. The CDR3 nucleotides are TGCGCCAGCAGCCCGCAGACGCGGGTGGCCGGGGAGCTGTTTTTT. Translated, it gives CASSPQTRVAGELFF. Complete variable domain (other parts from reference TRBV5-1 and TRBJ2-2): KAGVTQTPRYLIKTRGQQVTLSCSPISGHRSVSWYQQTPGQGLQFLFEYFSETQRNKGNFPGRFSGRQFSNSRSEMNVSTLELGDSALYLCASSPQTRVAGELFFGEGSRLTVL.

In its sample, this clonotype was seen a few times. The chain combines TRBV10-2 with TRBJ1-1; D perhaps matches TRBD1 (5 bases). CDR3 size: 15 residues. The V and J ends lost 0 bases and 1 base respectively, with 9 bases between them. Germline-derived CDR1 and CDR2 are WSHSY and SAAADI. The CDR3, as DNA: TGCGCCAGCAGTGAGTCCGCCAGGGCGAACACTGAAGCTTTCTTT. Encoded protein: CASSESARANTEAFF.

The V call is TRBV25-1, the J call TRBJ1-4, with a tentative D call TRBD1 (5 bases). With 2 bases removed from V and 14 bases from J, the gap between germline ends came to 15 bases. The CDR3 consists of 13 residues. CDR1 and CDR2 from the germline V gene are MGHDK and SYGVNS. The CDR3 protein is CASSESEGLQLFF. The DNA for the CDR3 is TGTGCCAGCAGTGAAAGTGAGGGGTTACAGCTGTTTTTT.

In its sample, this clonotype was seen a few times. This chain connects TRBV5-4 to TRBJ1-1; tentative D call: TRBD1 (6 bases). This CDR3 region has 12 residues. Germline values: CDR1 SGHNT, CDR2 YYREEE (reference sequence). V lost 7 bases to trimming and J lost 4 bases, with 11 bases between them. The CDR3, as DNA: TGTGCCAGCGGGGGCCTGGGCACTGAAGCTTTCTTT. It codes for CASGGLGTEAFF.

The chain uses TRBV7-2 and TRBJ2-7, with a weak D call TRBD2 (6 bases). Germline V CDR1 and CDR2: SGHTA, FQGNSA. The CDR3 runs to 15 residues. V lost 0 bases, J lost 1 base, and 10 bases lay in between. DNA of the CDR3: TGTGCCAGCAGCTTAGCGGGGGGTGAGTCCTACGAGCAGTACTTC. Encoded protein: CASSLAGGESYEQYF.

This CDR3 is CASRPDRQSSYNSPLHF. The CDR3 nucleotides are TGTGCCAGTAGACCGGACAGGCAAAGCTCCTATAATTCACCCCTCCACTTT. V is TRBV19 and J is TRBJ1-6, with TRBD1 matching over 7 bases. The CDR3 contains 17 residues. J was trimmed by 0 bases and V by 6 bases; bases with no gene match: 8. Per the germline V gene, CDR1 is LNHDA and CDR2 is SQIVND (reference sequence).

This clonotype has just a few counts. The genes are TRBV25-1 and TRBJ1-2; possibly TRBD1 for D (6 bases). CDR1 and CDR2 (germline): MGHDK, SYGVNS. The CDR3 extends over 12 amino acids. V lost 5 bases to trimming and J lost 7 bases, with 11 bases between them. The CDR3 DNA reads as TGTGCCAGCAGTAAGACAGGACTTGGCTACACCTTC. It encodes CASSKTGLGYTF.

This clonotype was seen more than once but under ten times. The gene calls are TRBV3-1 and TRBJ1-3, with 7 bases lining up with TRBD1. The V and J ends lost 6 bases and 2 bases, in that order; junction bases with no gene match: 4. Germline CDR1 LGHDT, CDR2 YNNKEL (reference sequence). CDR3 length: 14 amino acids. The chain's CDR3 is CASRRTGAGNTIYF. DNA for the CDR3: TGTGCCAGCAGGCGAACAGGGGCTGGAAACACCATATATTTT.

This clonotype appeared a few times. The CDR3 sequence is CSAAWQGGTQYF. CDR3 nucleotides: TGCAGCGCCGCCTGGCAGGGGGGTACGCAGTATTTT. The rearrangement links TRBV29-1 to TRBJ2-3; possibly TRBD1 for D (7 bases). Trimming removed 7 bases at V and 8 bases at J, with 16 bases between. Germline lookup yields CDR1 SQVTM and CDR2 ANQGSEA. The CDR3 has 12 residues.

The chain employs TRBV12-3 or TRBV12-4 and TRBJ2-7; 10 bases map to TRBD1. The CDR3 totals 13 residues. J lost 6 bases, V lost 6 bases, and 5 bases had no gene match. CDR3 coding DNA: TGTGCCAGCAGCGCCGGGACAGGGGTCGAGCAGTACTTC. Protein product: CASSAGTGVEQYF.

The chain joins TRBV3-1 to TRBJ1-1, with D perhaps matching TRBD1 (5 bases). V was pared by 1 base and J by 6 bases, with 6 bases between. The CDR3 is 12 amino acids. The V gene's germline CDR1 is LGHDT and CDR2 YNNKEL (reference sequence). In DNA form, the CDR3 reads TGTGCCAGCAGCCAAGCGGGGGCTGAAGCTTTCTTT. The encoded protein is CASSQAGAEAFF.

This clonotype turned up a few times. The rearrangement uses TRBV2 and TRBJ2-3; D gene uncertain. CDR1 SNHLY and CDR2 FYNNEI come from the germline V gene. The CDR3 is 13 amino acids. The ends were cut back, 0 bases at V and 5 bases at J, with 6 bases in the middle. CDR3 DNA: TGTGCCAGCAGTGAAGCGGGCGGAGATACGCAGTATTTT. The encoded protein is CASSEAGGDTQYF.

This clonotype was observed a handful of times. The chain carries TRBV27 and TRBJ1-2, with 9 bases aligning to TRBD1. The CDR3 length is 12 residues. The V gene's germline CDR1 is MNHEY and CDR2 SMNVEV (reference sequence). The ends lost 8 bases at V and 4 bases at J; junction bases unmatched: 2. CDR3 coding DNA: TGTGCCAGCCGGGGACAGGGCTATGGCTACACCTTC. Protein: CASRGQGYGYTF.

The V gene is TRBV6-4, the J gene TRBJ2-3, with 10 nucleotides matching TRBD2. Germline V gene lookup returns CDR1 MRHNA and CDR2 SNTAGT. The length of the CDR3 is 16 residues. The junction had 11 bases not matched to a gene; V was cut back by 4 bases and J by 7 bases. CDR3 coding DNA: TGTGCCAGCAGTGTAAGCGGGGGGGCCGCACAGTATACGCAGTATTTT. Its translation is CASSVSGGAAQYTQYF.

The V and J genes are TRBV2 and TRBJ2-7; 11 bases are shared with TRBD2. Germline trimming cut 8 bases from V and 4 bases from J; bases unmatched to any gene: 4. Germline CDR1 reads SNHLY; CDR2 reads FYNNEI. The CDR3 covers 13 residues. The chain's CDR3 is CASGTSGEYEQYF. As DNA, the CDR3 is TGTGCCAGCGGGACTAGCGGAGAATACGAGCAGTACTTC.

This clonotype was seen only a few times. The chain carries TRBV5-1 and TRBJ2-3; D possibly uses TRBD1 or TRBD2 (5 bases each). Trimming left V 5 bases short and J 0 bases short, with 13 bases between. Germline V CDR1 and CDR2: SGHRS, YFSETQ. The CDR3 extends over 15 amino acids. Written as DNA, the CDR3 is TGCGCCAGCAGTCCCACCGGGGCGAGCACAGATACGCAGTATTTT. This gives the protein CASSPTGASTDTQYF.

This rearrangement joins TRBV9 to TRBJ2-2; 10 nucleotides align to TRBD1. Germline lookup yields CDR1 SGDLS and CDR2 YYNGEE. J gave up 5 bases and V 3 bases, and 7 bases lay outside the gene matches. The CDR3 is 16 amino acids. The CDR3 DNA reads TGTGCCAGCAGCGGTCGGGACAGGGGCACTACCGGGGAGCTGTTTTTT. Encoded protein: CASSGRDRGTTGELFF.